This T cell receptor (beta chain) was profiled in a study of blood T cell repertoires in COVID-19. Method: immunoSEQ multiplex PCR; TCRdb's copy keeps in-frame clones and lacks some. The sample lists fewer than 300,000 clones; approximately 92% were seen once. Germline V gene sequence: CDR1 SNHLY, CDR2 FYNNEI. This CDR3 spans 14 amino acids. Losses at the gene ends were 4 bases for V and 2 bases for J; bases not matched to a gene: 5. Sample: PBMCs or T cells enriched from blood (not recorded which). The TCR sequence derives from a woman in her 30s who had recovered from COVID-19. The V call is TRBV2, the J call TRBJ2-7; the match to TRBD1 covers 7 bases. In DNA, the CDR3 is TGTGCCAGCAGTGGGGGGACAGACCCCTACGAGCAGTACTTC. Protein product: CASSGGTDPYEQYF.